The TCR beta chain described here comes from a study of cytomegalovirus exposure and HLA in healthy donors (dated by TCRdb to 2016 to 2017). At the level of the whole study: In an earlier analysis of some 550 of the donors, around 290 Gb of sequence data and about 110 million unique TCR beta sequences from roughly 200 million T cells were reported. Donor age, sex, ethnicity and CMV serostatus were collected together with the repertoire data. Approximately 300 gigabases of sequencing data and 70 million to 100 million unique TCR sequences made up an early release that covered approximately 650 HLA-typed donors. The study used immunosequencing to profile the T cell repertoires of approximately 630 subjects and linked those repertoires to cytomegalovirus serostatus. Along with the approximately 700-subject first cohort, a separate validation cohort of more than 90 different subjects was used. In an earlier analysis of roughly 540 of the donors, high-throughput TCR beta sequencing was used to judge whether each TCR beta V gene segment behaved as functional or pseudogenic. Typing coverage varied by locus: roughly 620-630 donors for A, B, C, DRB1 and DQB1; approximately 500 for DQA1; over 600 for DPA1; roughly 470 for DPB1. Of the 398 genotyped donors, about 80% fell in the genetic ancestry cluster associated with self-reported Caucasian donors. Across 300 to 500 genotyped donors of the cohort, an average of roughly 250,000 unique TCR beta nucleotide sequences per donor were sequenced, and 15% to 20% of those sequences were non-productive. HLA typing included class I and class II loci at four-digit resolution. The study aimed to test whether signatures of past pathogen exposure could be identified by cataloging public T cell receptors. In the later analysis, no new phenotypic data were used to find candidate immune exposures; instead, reliance was placed on TCR beta sequences and their occurrence across donors. A later genetic analysis used genome-wide SNP genotypes for about 65% of the roughly 700 donors, treating that subset as a discovery cohort. Every repertoire in the discovery cohort had been generated on one and the same sequencing platform. In a later analysis, previously published TCR beta repertoires from about 640 donors were re-analyzed and high-resolution HLA genotyping was added so that TCR occurrence patterns could be studied. Several DR-DQ haplotypes were treated as single units for association and clustering because of strong linkage in the cohort. The study combined high-throughput TCR immunosequencing, statistical association of individual TCRs with disease status, and machine learning to predict cytomegalovirus infection status. Broad study findings and their caveats: In a later genetic analysis, a missense DCLRE1C variant was associated with V-gene and J-gene trimming of TCR beta chains, and the association was replicated in an independent cohort. Immune exposure information for the cohort was limited to CMV serostatus. The authors suggested that the approach could potentially be extended to other disease states and immunological phenotypes. Because HLA typing was missing for some donors at each locus, association tests included only the typed subset. Across donors, most TCR sequences were observed very rarely, whereas some public TCRs were present in many individuals. A later genetic analysis reported fewer N-insertions in productive TCRs among donors in an Asian-associated ancestry cluster than the roughly 620-donor mean. According to a later analysis, TCR association rates differed among HLA loci, with DRB1 alleles showing the most associated TCRs and HLA-C alleles showing the fewest. In a later analysis, several top co-occurrence clusters were reported to appear linked to parvovirus B19, influenza, CMV and Epstein-Barr virus. Most CMV-associated TCR beta chains appeared to be HLA-restricted in a later analysis, and the HLA associations seemed to be driven largely by CMV exposure. Assigning TCR associations to individual alleles was difficult when HLA alleles, especially DR and DQ, strongly co-occurred. The presence/absence analyses assumed that sequencing depth was roughly uniform across donors, and that assumption may not be true. In an earlier analysis of 450 to 750 of the donors, most TCR beta V segments appeared in productive rearrangements about 87% or about 30% of the time, broadly matching IMGT annotations. At a false discovery rate of 0.05, a later analysis linked 16,951 TCR beta sequences to specific HLA alleles. A group of highly shared sequence variants was considered likely to be a technical artifact of the sequencing pipeline. The study gave a list of about 160 TCR beta chains associated with cytomegalovirus. In a later analysis, HLA-associated TCR beta chains showed more clonal expansion and lower generation probabilities than non-associated chains that were equally common. The classifier was reported to diagnose cytomegalovirus status with high specificity and sensitivity in both the original and validation cohorts. Fewer than 20 rarely observed V segments, including chromosome 9 orphons, were excluded from the earlier analysis of a few hundred of the donors because counts were too low. This cohort had only TCR beta chains sequenced, and the lack of alpha or paired-chain data limited which features could be detected. A further reported finding was that TCR beta sequences accurately predicted the HLA-A and HLA-B alleles for most subjects in the first cohort. In vitro tests confirmed that a few of the cytomegalovirus-associated TCR beta chains recognize cytomegalovirus antigens. Correlated functional status among segregating V segments might reflect linkage disequilibrium, but an unknown experimental factor could not be ruled out. Because the 87-base-pair reads could not distinguish some IMGT-functional V segments, including TRBV6-2 and TRBV6-3, those segments were excluded.

The cohort was made up of roughly 670 healthy bone marrow donors. Cohort members were all nominally healthy when sampled, although unrecorded immune exposures were likely present. The donor was CMV seropositive and was included in the group of approximately 310 seropositive cohort members. A peripheral blood sample was provided by each donor, and peripheral blood mononuclear cells were used for TCR beta sequencing. The Qiagen DNeasy Blood Extraction Kit was used to extract genomic DNA from the blood cell samples. The library was built by means of the immunoSEQ multiplex PCR assay. A mixture of 60 forward primers for TCR Vbeta segments and 13 reverse primers for TCR Jbeta segments was used in the multiplex PCR. The CDR3 region of rearranged TCR beta genes was amplified from genomic DNA with a multiplex PCR assay. Amplified TCR beta libraries were sequenced as 87-base-pair reads on the Illumina HiSeq System. The authors' analysis ran thus. In a later analysis, tens of millions of unique TCR beta chains were counted across the 500 to 700 repertoires, and roughly 10 million of these chains were shared by at least two donors. Raw reads were error-corrected and collapsed into unique sequences by a nearest-neighbor algorithm in which closely related sequences were merged to remove PCR and sequencing errors. V, D and J gene segments were assigned by aligning CDR3 sequences to IMGT reference sequences. For a sequence to be retained, a match of at least six nucleotides to both a V gene segment and a J gene segment was required. Rearrangements were called productive when the CDR3 lacked stop codons and stayed in frame with V and J; all others were non-productive. CDR3 was defined according to IMGT convention as the region running from the second conserved V-encoded cysteine to the conserved J-encoded phenylalanine. Sequences without an unambiguous match to a single V gene segment were excluded from the earlier analysis of a few hundred of the donors. An earlier analysis of a few hundred of the donors classified V segments as functional when productive rearrangements were above 56.7% and as segregating when the standard deviation between donors was above 5%. A statistical classification framework was built for diagnosing cytomegalovirus status from the catalog of TCR beta chain sequences. In a later analysis, TCR nucleotide sequences were compared against IMGT/GENE-DB human TR gene sequences so that V and J genes could be assigned. In a later analysis, CDR3 sequences and most-parsimonious VDJ recombination scenarios were assigned using the TCRdist pipeline. In a later analysis, each TCR beta chain was defined by its CDR3 amino acid sequence together with its V-gene family, and reads without a unique V-gene family were excluded. A later analysis removed several hundred highly shared, low-generation-probability nucleotide sequences to deal with suspected cross-contamination and a sequencing artifact. In a later analysis, a clonal expansion index was calculated for each public chain from normalized within-repertoire ranks of inferred template counts. A later analysis computed generation probabilities with a VDJ recombination model fitted to out-of-frame rearrangements, and checked the results against IGoR. In a later analysis, hypergeometric tests were used to score TCR-TCR, TCR-HLA and TCR-CMV co-occurrence, with a repertoire-size bias correction applied to TCR pairs. A later analysis estimated false discovery rates by permuting HLA or CMV assignments 20 times. In a later analysis, co-occurring TCRs were grouped with DBSCAN, and TCRdist sequence similarity was added when clustering was performed within HLA-allele-positive subsets. Repertoires with fewer than 30,000 or more than 120,000 public chains were left out of co-occurrence clustering, as were five repertoires with anomalous nucleotide sharing. Imported from immuneACCESS, the table was reduced by TCRdb to in-frame sequences with V and J called. These copies leave out some clones; in studies compared against another copy, an unresolved V gene accounts for under half, and the cause of the remainder is not known. Clone size and the V and J calls come from that table; the DNA yielded D and trimming. The sample has around 68,000 clones on record, roughly four fifths of them singletons. Around 7.4% of the sample goes to the ten largest clones.

CDR3 length: 16 amino acids, cysteine to phenylalanine. Only CDR3 DNA remains: 48 bases, in frame from the first base. CDR1 SGHAT and CDR2 FQNNGV were looked up in the germline V gene. V trim: 1 base; J trim: 5 bases; unmatched bases: 5. In the case of this clone: What antigen it recognizes has not been identified. No qualities accompany the bases; no much larger clone lies one base away.

The sample taken for sequencing was PBMCs. The origin of this receptor is a woman aged 30 to 39 in good health and CMV-seropositive. The chain joins TRBV11-2 to TRBJ2-2; 9 junctional bases match TRBD2. The CDR3 region has the sequence CASSLVSAGGTGELFF. The DNA is as follows: TGTGCCAGCAGCTTAGTCTCAGCGGGAGGAACCGGGGAGCTGTTTTTT.